A single sample gave rise to the 8 T cell receptor beta chains below, sequenced in a study of blood T cell repertoires in COVID-19. The table came from immunoSEQ multiplex PCR; TCRdb's copy has only in-frame clones and leaves some out. The table records under 250,000 clones, roughly 85% of them present only once. Sequencing used peripheral blood. The receptors were sampled from a man over 45 with COVID-19, enrolled during active disease.

This clone was observed a handful of times. V gene TRBV3-1 (or the pseudogene TRBV3-2) combines with J gene TRBJ1-1; D is unclear. From germline, CDR1 is LGHDT and CDR2 YNNKEL (reference sequence). The CDR3 loop spans 15 amino acids. The V end was cut by 0 bases, the J end by 4 bases, with 12 bases between. CDR3 bases: TGTGCCAGCAGCCAAGATGCGGGTGTGGGCACTGAAGCTTTCTTT. The encoded protein is CASSQDAGVGTEAFF.

This rearrangement joins TRBV3-1 (or the pseudogene TRBV3-2) to TRBJ2-3, with D perhaps matching TRBD2 (6 bases). CDR3 length: 16 amino acids. Between the trimmed V and J ends, which lost 4 bases and 2 bases, there was a span of 16 bases. Germline values: CDR1 LGHDT, CDR2 YNNKEL (reference sequence). CDR3 DNA sequence: TGTGCCAGCAGCCCAAATAGCGGACCTTACACAGATACGCAGTATTTT. Translated, it gives CASSPNSGPYTDTQYF.

This clone was detected only once. The V and J genes are TRBV11-1 and TRBJ2-7; 7 bases line up with TRBD1. V lost 6 bases to trimming and J lost 5 bases; unmatched junction nucleotides: 10. Germline V gene sequence: CDR1 SGHAT, CDR2 FQDESV (reference sequence). The CDR3 totals 14 residues. The CDR3 loop reads CASSSKTGIHEQYF. Written as DNA, the CDR3 is TGTGCCAGCAGTAGTAAGACAGGGATTCACGAGCAGTACTTC.

V is TRBV28 and J is TRBJ2-5, with D perhaps matching TRBD2 (5 bases). CDR1 and CDR2 (germline): MDHEN, SYDVKM. This CDR3 is 12 amino acids long. Trimming pared 5 bases from V and 7 bases from J, leaving 11 bases between. The CDR3 DNA sequence: TGTGCCAGCAGTCCGAAACGGGGGACCCAGTACTTC. Its protein is CASSPKRGTQYF.

The chain recombines TRBV3-1 (or the pseudogene TRBV3-2) with TRBJ2-6, with a weak D call TRBD1 (5 bases). The CDR3 is 19 amino acids. Germline V gene sequence: CDR1 LGHDT, CDR2 YNNKEL (reference sequence). V lost 1 base to trimming and J lost 2 bases, with 18 bases between them. The chain's CDR3 is CASSQAPWQGVAGANVLTF. For the CDR3, the DNA is TGTGCCAGCAGCCAAGCCCCATGGCAGGGCGTGGCTGGGGCCAACGTCCTGACTTTC.

This chain links TRBV20-1 with TRBJ1-2; D gene unclear. CDR1 and CDR2 (germline): DFQATT, SNEGSKA (reference sequence). The germline V and J ends were trimmed by 3 bases and 0 bases, with 5 bases remaining between them. The CDR3 contains 12 residues. The CDR3: CSASSPNYGYTF. CDR3 in DNA: TGCAGTGCTAGTTCTCCTAACTATGGCTACACCTTC.

CDR3 sequence (DNA): TGCGCCAGCAGCCAAGATCCACGGAACTATGGCTACACCTTC. Protein: CASSQDPRNYGYTF. The chain has TRBV4-1 and TRBJ1-2; D not certain. The V gene lost 0 bases and the J gene lost 2 bases, with 7 bases spanning the gap. Germline loops: CDR1 MGHRA, CDR2 YSYEKL. The CDR3 runs to 14 residues.

This clone came up once. V gene TRBV24-1 combines with J gene TRBJ2-5; D remains unclear. Germline lookup yields CDR1 KGHDR and CDR2 SFDVKD. The CDR3 length is 12 residues. Trimming took off 3 bases at V and 7 bases at J, with 8 bases between the two ends. The CDR3 DNA reads as TGTGCCACCAGTGATCACCCAGGGACCCAGTACTTC. Residues: CATSDHPGTQYF.